These 9 T cell receptor beta chains were all obtained from the same sample, sequenced in a study of blood T cell repertoires in COVID-19. The assay was immunoSEQ multiplex PCR, and TCRdb's table has in-frame clones only and misses some. Of about 270,000 clones detected, more than 75% appear once; the ten largest clones hold about 2.5%. The sequenced material came from peripheral blood. The receptor source for this set is a woman between 45 and 60 years old with acute or convalescent COVID-19.

In its sample, this clone was seen once. The chain combines TRBV19 with TRBJ1-5; D is uncertain. Per germline, CDR1 LNHDA and CDR2 SQIVND (reference sequence). The CDR3 consists of 15 residues. Trimming pared 3 bases from V and 2 bases from J, leaving 11 bases between. Written as DNA, the CDR3 is TGTGCCAGTAGTATTGGGAGGAGGGGCAATCAGCCCCAGCATTTT. Its protein product is CASSIGRRGNQPQHF. The full variable domain, with the rest looked up from reference TRBV19 and TRBJ1-5, is DGGITQSPKYLFRKEGQNVTLSCEQNLNHDAMYWYRQDPGQGLRLIYYSQIVNDFQKGDIAEGYSVSREKKESFPLTVTSAQKNPTAFYLCASSIGRRGNQPQHFGDGTRLSIL.

The V call is TRBV19, the J call TRBJ2-3; 7 bases line up with TRBD1. The V gene's germline CDR1 is LNHDA and CDR2 SQIVND (reference sequence). The CDR3 has 14 residues. Trimming cost V 7 bases and J 4 bases; bases outside gene matches: 8. CDR3 DNA: TGTGCCAGTAAGCCAGAGGGGGCCTCAGATACGCAGTATTTT. Protein: CASKPEGASDTQYF.

This clone came up once. This chain links TRBV24-1 with TRBJ2-3, with no clear D. This CDR3 has 13 amino acids. Germline CDR1 KGHDR, CDR2 SFDVKD. Trimming stripped 4 bases from V and 2 bases from J, with 6 bases between. The CDR3: CATSELPTDTQYF. CDR3 nucleotides: TGTGCCACCAGTGAGCTACCCACAGATACGCAGTATTTT.

The chain carries TRBV7-9 and TRBJ1-5, with D uncertain. The V gene lost 5 bases and the J gene lost 3 bases, with 14 bases spanning the gap. Germline V gives CDR1 SEHNR, CDR2 FQNEAQ (reference sequence). The length of the CDR3 is 15 residues. The CDR3 loop is CASSGGLEANQPQHF. CDR3 DNA sequence: TGTGCCAGCAGCGGAGGACTGGAGGCCAATCAGCCCCAGCATTTT.

V and J are TRBV18 and TRBJ1-1; 7 nucleotides agree with TRBD1. This CDR3 comprises 12 residues. V dropped 3 bases and J dropped 11; count of bases not matched to a gene: 6. Per the germline V gene, CDR1 is KGHSH and CDR2 is LQKENI. Here the CDR3 reads CASSPTGNEAFF. CDR3 DNA: TGTGCCAGCTCACCGACAGGGAATGAGGCTTTCTTT.

This clone has a single count. The chain recombines TRBV24-1 with TRBJ1-3; 8 nucleotides align to TRBD1. The CDR3 consists of 19 residues. Trimming at V came to 2 bases and at J to 0 bases, leaving 11 bases not matched to a gene. Germline V gives CDR1 KGHDR, CDR2 SFDVKD. CDR3 nucleotides: TGTGCCACCAGTGATTCGGGACAGGCGGGCGGGCTCTCTGGAAACACCATATATTTT. It translates to CATSDSGQAGGLSGNTIYF.

The rearrangement links TRBV4-1 to TRBJ1-5; TRBD1 aligns across 7 bases. From germline, CDR1 is MGHRA and CDR2 YSYEKL. V trimming: 1 base; J trimming: 0 bases; junction bases outside the gene matches: 6. The CDR3 is 17 residues long. CDR3 coding DNA: TGCGCCAGCAGCCAAGCCGGGACAGAGCTTAGCAATCAGCCCCAGCATTTT. This encodes CASSQAGTELSNQPQHF.

This rearrangement joins TRBV5-8 to TRBJ1-5; no firm D call. CDR3 length: 17 residues. Germline V gene data show CDR1 as SGHTS and CDR2 as YDEGEE. The V end lost 1 base, the J end lost 0 bases, and 14 bases lay between the germline ends. The DNA of the CDR3 is TGTGCCAGCAGCTTGTGGGTGGGAGGGAATAGCAATCAGCCCCAGCATTTT. Amino acid sequence: CASSLWVGGNSNQPQHF.

V gene TRBV19 combines with J gene TRBJ2-3; a possible D gene is TRBD2 (5 bases). The CDR3 is 13 amino acids. Per germline, CDR1 LNHDA and CDR2 SQIVND (reference sequence). V dropped 3 bases and J dropped 4 bases, with 8 bases sitting between them. The CDR3 DNA reads TGTGCCAGTAGTATTCTAGCAGCAGATACGCAGTATTTT. Amino acids: CASSILAADTQYF. The full variable domain, with the rest looked up from reference TRBV19 and TRBJ2-3, is DGGITQSPKYLFRKEGQNVTLSCEQNLNHDAMYWYRQDPGQGLRLIYYSQIVNDFQKGDIAEGYSVSREKKESFPLTVTSAQKNPTAFYLCASSILAADTQYFGPGTRLTVL.